Below, 20 T cell receptor beta chains from the same sample are listed, as sequenced in a study of CD8 T cells in Susac syndrome. With random hexamers, 0.5 to 1 ug RNA was reverse transcribed. TCRdb re-called the immunoSEQ multiplex PCR reads with MiXCR, one entry per CDR3 protein. The table lists about 300,000 distinct CDR3 sequences, 85% of them singletons. Material for sequencing was CD8+ T cells from PBMCs. The receptors were sampled from a human donor with multiple sclerosis.

The V gene is TRBV12-3 or TRBV12-4, the J gene TRBJ2-1; possible D gene TRBD2, 5 bases. Trimming stripped 5 bases from V and 12 bases from J, with 11 bases between. The CDR3 is 11 amino acids. The CDR3 DNA sequence: TGTGCCAGCAGTCCTGGACTGGGGCAGTTCTTC. It codes for CASSPGLGQFF.

CDR3 region: CASSPSGSGRLRGIGTVYEQYF. CDR3 in DNA: TGTGCCAGCAGCCCATCCGGTAGCGGGAGACTACGAGGAATTGGGACCGTCTACGAGCAGTACTTC. The genes are TRBV11-1 and TRBJ2-7; 9 nucleotides match TRBD2. Trimming at V came to 5 bases and at J to 3 bases, leaving 29 bases not matched to a gene. Germline V gives CDR1 SGHAT, CDR2 FQDESV (reference sequence). The CDR3 is 22 amino acids. Looking up the rest from reference TRBV11-1 and TRBJ2-7 gives the full variable domain: EAEVAQSPRYKITEKSQAVAFWCDPISGHATLYWYRQILGQGPELLVQFQDESVVDDSQLPKDRFSAERLKGVDSTLKIQPAELGDSAMYLCASSPSGSGRLRGIGTVYEQYFGPGTRLTVT.

This chain joins TRBV7-9 and TRBJ1-1; a possible D gene is TRBD1 (5 bases). Trimming removed 2 bases at V and 4 bases at J, with 23 bases between. The CDR3 has 18 residues. Germline V gives CDR1 SEHNR, CDR2 FQNEAQ (reference sequence). The CDR3 DNA sequence: TGTGCCAGCAGCTTAAGACCGTGGGGGGAGCTCGTGGGCACTGAAGCTTTCTTT. It codes for CASSLRPWGELVGTEAFF.

The chain links TRBV7-9 to TRBJ1-5; TRBD1 matches at 10 bases. Germline CDR1 SEHNR, CDR2 FQNEAQ (reference sequence). This CDR3 contains 12 residues. CDR3 in amino acids: CATGQGEQPQHF. CDR3 nucleotide sequence: TGTGCAACAGGACAGGGGGAACAGCCCCAGCATTTT. Complete variable domain (other parts from reference TRBV7-9 and TRBJ1-5): DTGVSQNPRHKITKRGQNVTFRCDPISEHNRLYWYRQTLGQGPEFLTYFQNEAQLEKSRLLSDRFSAERPKGSFSTLEIQRTEQGDSAMYLCATGQGEQPQHFGDGTRLSIL.

J is TRBJ1-1 and V is TRBV7-9, with 7 bases matching TRBD1. Germline loops: CDR1 SEHNR, CDR2 FQNEAQ (reference sequence). The CDR3 runs 14 residues. Germline trimming cut 5 bases from V and 0 bases from J; bases unmatched to any gene: 3. The CDR3 DNA sequence: TGTGCCAGCAGCGACAGGGACCTGAACACTGAAGCTTTCTTT. This gives the protein CASSDRDLNTEAFF. Full variable domain (remainder filled in from reference TRBV7-9 and TRBJ1-1): DTGVSQNPRHKITKRGQNVTFRCDPISEHNRLYWYRQTLGQGPEFLTYFQNEAQLEKSRLLSDRFSAERPKGSFSTLEIQRTEQGDSAMYLCASSDRDLNTEAFFGQGTRLTVV.

The genes are TRBV6-1 and TRBJ1-5; D is unclear. V was pared by 5 bases and J by 5 bases, with 13 bases between. Per the germline V gene, CDR1 is MNHNS and CDR2 is SASEGT. CDR3 length equals 14 residues. The CDR3 DNA is TGTGCCAGCAGTTCCGGGCCGGGAGATCAGCCCCAGCATTTT. It encodes CASSSGPGDQPQHF.

This chain joins TRBV13 and TRBJ2-7, with 13 bases fitting TRBD2. Germline assignment: CDR1 PRHDT and CDR2 FYEKMQ (reference sequence). The junction had 10 bases not matched to a gene; V was cut back by 5 bases and J by 3 bases. The CDR3 spans 17 residues. CDR3 sequence: CASSTSGTSGISYEQYF. CDR3 bases: TGTGCCAGCAGCACGTCCGGGACTAGCGGGATCAGCTACGAGCAGTACTTC.

V is TRBV28 and J is TRBJ2-2; D possibly corresponds to TRBD1 (6 bases). This CDR3 contains 15 residues. V was cut by 3 bases and J by 2 bases, with 10 bases left in between. Germline V gene sequence: CDR1 MDHEN, CDR2 SYDVKM. The CDR3 sequence is CASSLQGHNTGELFF. CDR3 DNA: TGTGCCAGCAGTTTGCAGGGGCATAACACCGGGGAGCTGTTTTTT.

The CDR3: CASSSGTPDRSGANVLTF. The CDR3 DNA reads as TGTGCCAGTAGCTCCGGGACACCCGACCGCTCTGGGGCCAACGTCCTGACTTTC. The rearrangement uses TRBV19 and TRBJ2-6, with a possible D match to TRBD1 (6 bases). V was shortened by 6 bases and J by 0 bases, with 18 bases between the two germline ends. The CDR3 contains 18 residues. The V gene's germline CDR1 is LNHDA and CDR2 SQIVND (reference sequence).

This chain links TRBV28 with TRBJ2-7; D is unresolved. CDR1 MDHEN and CDR2 SYDVKM come from the germline V gene. The V end was cut by 5 bases, the J end by 3 bases, with 11 bases between. The CDR3 is 13 residues long. Written as DNA, the CDR3 is TGTGCCAGCAGTCCCCCGACAAGCTACGAGCAGTACTTC. This gives the protein CASSPPTSYEQYF.

This clonotype was counted between two and nine times. The chain joins TRBV5-4 to TRBJ2-7; a weak D match, TRBD2 (5 bases). Between the trimmed V and J ends, which lost 3 bases and 5 bases, there was a span of 9 bases. The CDR3 covers 12 residues. The V gene's germline CDR1 is SGHNT and CDR2 YYREEE (reference sequence). For the CDR3, the DNA is TGTGCCAGCAGCTCGGACTGGGACGAGCAGTACTTC. This sequence encodes CASSSDWDEQYF.

This clonotype was counted only a few times. This chain connects TRBV6-1 to TRBJ2-4, with TRBD2 matching over 10 bases. This CDR3 region has 14 residues. The germline V gene has CDR1 MNHNS and CDR2 SASEGT. Unmatched junction bases numbered 1, after V lost 3 bases and J lost 5 bases. CDR3 nucleotide sequence: TGTGCCAGCAGTGACACTAGCGGGGAAAACATTCAGTACTTC. Its translation is CASSDTSGENIQYF.

This chain joins TRBV27 and TRBJ2-7, with D unclear. Between the trimmed V and J ends, which lost 6 bases and 3 bases, there was a span of 15 bases. Per germline, CDR1 MNHEY and CDR2 SMNVEV (reference sequence). CDR3 length equals 14 residues. The chain's CDR3 is CASSPVGRNYEQYF. The CDR3 bases are TGTGCCAGCAGCCCGGTAGGCAGAAACTACGAGCAGTACTTC.

Note on this clonotype: The junction does not match germline at one end; this may be a read error. The chain links TRBV25-1 to TRBJ1-2, with 7 bases lining up with TRBD1. There are 14 residues in the CDR3. CDR1 is MGHDK, CDR2 SYGVNS, per germline. CDR3 region: CAGSESGGLYGYTF. CDR3 bases: TGTGCCGGCAGTGAGTCAGGGGGTCTCTATGGCTACACCTTC.

V usage is TRBV6-2 or TRBV6-3 and J usage is TRBJ2-1; the match to TRBD1 covers 7 bases. Germline CDR1 reads MNHEY; CDR2 reads SVGEGT. This CDR3 contains 14 residues. With V trimmed by 8 bases and J by 10 bases, 14 bases remained unmatched. DNA of the CDR3: TGTGCCAGCGGTAGGGACAGATCTCCCGTAGAGCAGTTCTTC. This translates into CASGRDRSPVEQFF.

The rearrangement uses TRBV7-2 and TRBJ2-1; weak D call: TRBD2 (6 bases). From germline, CDR1 is SGHTA and CDR2 FQGNSA. The CDR3 runs to 14 residues. V was clipped by 0 bases and J by 8 bases, with 11 bases between them. The CDR3 here is CASSLALSGDEQFF. In nucleotides, the CDR3 is TGTGCCAGCAGCTTAGCATTATCGGGGGATGAGCAGTTCTTC.

V and J are TRBV4-3 and TRBJ2-7; 7 positions agree with TRBD2. Trimming at V came to 0 bases and at J to 6 bases, leaving 5 bases not matched to a gene. The CDR3 consists of 14 residues. The germline V gene encodes CDR1 LGHNA and CDR2 YSLEER. CDR3: CASSQDGGDGEQYF. The CDR3, as DNA: TGCGCCAGCAGCCAAGATGGGGGGGACGGCGAGCAGTACTTC.

This sequence joins TRBV15 and TRBJ2-7; D might be TRBD1 (5 bases). Germline values: CDR1 LNHNV, CDR2 YYDKDF (reference sequence). V was trimmed by 0 bases and J by 7 bases, leaving 10 bases between them. This CDR3 spans 13 amino acids. CDR3 in DNA: TGTGCCACCAGCAGAGATAGGGGTGAGGAGCAGTACTTC. This sequence encodes CATSRDRGEEQYF.

This rearrangement joins TRBV9 to TRBJ2-1; D could derive from TRBD1 or TRBD2 (6 bases each). This CDR3 comprises 19 residues. The V and J ends lost 5 bases and 4 bases respectively, with 28 bases between them. Germline CDR1 and CDR2: SGDLS and YYNGEE. Here the CDR3 reads CASSVRRDILTQNYNEQFF. Written as DNA, the CDR3 is TGTGCCAGCAGTGTAAGGCGGGACATACTAACACAGAATTACAATGAGCAGTTCTTC.

This chain joins TRBV19 and TRBJ2-1; TRBD2 matches at 9 bases. The CDR3 has 17 residues. Per germline, CDR1 LNHDA and CDR2 SQIVND (reference sequence). V shed 5 bases, J shed 8 bases, and the junction held 16 bases outside the gene matches. For the CDR3, the DNA is TGTGCCAGTAGTCCCCGCGAAGGTAGCGGGAGTGTCGATGAGCAGTTCTTC. Its protein is CASSPREGSGSVDEQFF.